One T cell receptor beta chain is described in this entry. The length of the CDR3 is 15 residues. The V gene end was trimmed by 6 bases and the J gene end by 6 bases; junction bases not matched to a gene: 16. Germline CDR1 SQVTM, CDR2 ANQGSEA. Original data processing: For nucleated cells, counts were estimated from reference gene primer amplification. Generated by immunoSEQ multiplex PCR, the TCRdb table keeps only in-frame clones and is missing some. D and trimming come from the DNA, and the V and J calls and clone size come from that table. The sample carries 100,000 to 150,000 clones, around 88% recorded once. This specimen belongs to a study of blood T cell repertoires in COVID-19. Study summary: Italy, Spain and the United States were the sources of the convalescent and acute COVID-19 samples. PBMCs, B-cell-depleted T cells, or T cells were the source of the cDNA or gDNA that made up the material.

The chain carries TRBV29-1 and TRBJ2-7, with 8 bases matching TRBD1. This receptor was obtained from a man aged 50 or older with active or convalescent COVID-19. Sequencing was done on a sample of peripheral blood. The CDR3 reads CSVESTGGFDGEQYF. The CDR3 DNA sequence: TGCAGCGTCGAGAGTACAGGGGGGTTCGACGGCGAGCAGTACTTC.